The next 22 T cell receptor beta chains were all read from a single sample in a study of siplizumab effects on memory and regulatory T cells. Data came from immunoSEQ multiplex PCR; TCRdb stores just in-frame clones and leaves some out. Of 80,000 to 95,000 clones in the sample, just under 95% were seen once. The sample comprised CD8+ T cells sorted from blood. These receptors all come from a human donor in good health.

In its sample, this clone was seen once. CDR3 in amino acids: CASSDGLYQPQHF. CDR3 coding DNA: TGTGCCAGCAGTGATGGTCTATATCAGCCCCAGCATTTT. The chain joins TRBV6-1 to TRBJ1-5; D gene ambiguous. Germline V gene sequence: CDR1 MNHNS, CDR2 SASEGT. This CDR3 contains 13 residues. Trimming took 3 bases from V and 5 from J, leaving 8 bases between them.

The chain employs TRBV7-6 and TRBJ1-3; D is unresolved. The length of the CDR3 is 13 residues. Germline V gene data show CDR1 as SGHVS and CDR2 as FNYEAQ. Trimming removed 10 bases at V and 7 bases at J, with 17 bases between. Written as DNA, the CDR3 is TGTGCCACAATACTAGCTGCGGTCAACACCATATATTTT. Translation gives CATILAAVNTIYF.

The J gene is TRBJ2-4, the V gene TRBV27, with 10 bases matching TRBD2. Germline V gene sequence: CDR1 MNHEY, CDR2 SMNVEV (reference sequence). The CDR3 has 14 amino acids. V was pared by 6 bases and J by 7 bases, with 6 bases of the junction left unmatched. As DNA, the CDR3 is TGTGCCAGCAGCCCTAGCGGGAGAATGAACATTCAGTACTTC. Encoded protein: CASSPSGRMNIQYF.

The V gene is TRBV7-8, the J gene TRBJ1-2; 7 bases match TRBD1. The germline V gene encodes CDR1 SGHVS and CDR2 FQNEAQ. V shed 2 bases and J 0 bases; nucleotides not matched to a gene: 3. CDR3 length: 15 residues. CDR3 nucleotide sequence: TGTGCCAGCAGCTTATTCGGGACAGCTAACTATGGCTACACCTTC. This encodes CASSLFGTANYGYTF.

The chain is built from TRBV19 and TRBJ1-5; no clear D. The CDR3 is made up of 12 amino acids. V was clipped by 7 bases and J by 7 bases, with 11 bases between them. Germline lookup yields CDR1 LNHDA and CDR2 SQIVND (reference sequence). DNA for the CDR3: TGTGCCAGTACCATTGGAGCCCAGCCCCAGCATTTT. Protein: CASTIGAQPQHF.

The CDR3 region has the DNA TGTGCCAGCAGTTATCGGACTAGCGCCAATGAGCAGTTCTTC. This translates into CASSYRTSANEQFF. The V and J genes are TRBV6-5 and TRBJ2-1; the match to TRBD2 covers 9 bases. Germline-derived CDR1 and CDR2 are MNHEY and SVGAGI. This CDR3 spans 14 amino acids. V gave up 3 bases and J gave up 6 bases; unmatched junction bases: 3.

The rearrangement joins TRBV4-1 to TRBJ2-1; 11 bases match TRBD2. In germline, CDR1 is MGHRA, CDR2 YSYEKL. The CDR3 consists of 15 residues. V trimming: 1 base; J trimming: 12 bases; junction bases outside the gene matches: 8. CDR3 amino acids: CASSQAAPGLAGQFF. The CDR3 DNA sequence: TGCGCCAGCAGCCAAGCCGCCCCAGGACTAGCGGGGCAGTTCTTC.

This clone was picked up one time. The chain is built from TRBV27 and TRBJ2-7; TRBD1 or TRBD2 may be the D gene (7 bases each). The CDR3 consists of 14 residues. Germline CDR1 and CDR2: MNHEY and SMNVEV (reference sequence). V was trimmed by 4 bases and J by 2 bases, leaving 12 bases between them. CDR3 bases: TGTGCCAGCAGTTACAGGGGAGGGACCTACGAGCAGTACTTC. Translated, it gives CASSYRGGTYEQYF.

J is TRBJ2-7 and V is TRBV13; D perhaps matches TRBD1 (6 bases). The ends were cut back, 1 base at V and 4 bases at J, with 14 bases in the middle. Germline assignment: CDR1 PRHDT and CDR2 FYEKMQ (reference sequence). This CDR3 comprises 15 residues. CDR3 nucleotides: TGTGCCAGCAGCTTAGTTGGCCAGGGGAGTTACGAGCAGTACTTC. Amino acids: CASSLVGQGSYEQYF. Supplemented by reference TRBV13 and TRBJ2-7, the full variable domain reads AAGVIQSPRHLIKEKRETATLKCYPIPRHDTVYWYQQGPGQDPQFLISFYEKMQSDKGSIPDRFSAQQFSDYHSELNMSSLELGDSALYFCASSLVGQGSYEQYFGPGTRLTVT.

The chain couples TRBV2 to TRBJ1-5; tentative D call: TRBD1 (5 bases). CDR1 is SNHLY, CDR2 FYNNEI, per germline. Trimming shortened V by 6 bases and J by 0 bases, and 12 bases separated the two germline ends. This CDR3 comprises 15 residues. CDR3 sequence (DNA): TGTGCCAGCAGCGGGACGGATTATAGCAATCAGCCCCAGCATTTT. Amino acid sequence: CASSGTDYSNQPQHF.

This chain uses TRBV27 with TRBJ2-3; D possibly corresponds to TRBD2 (5 bases). V lost 2 bases and J lost 2, with 14 bases in between. CDR1 is MNHEY and CDR2 is SMNVEV in the germline V gene (reference sequence). The CDR3 is made up of 16 amino acids. The CDR3 DNA reads TGTGCCAGCAGTTTAATCGCGGCTAGCACCACAGATACGCAGTATTTT. This gives the protein CASSLIAASTTDTQYF.

The V call is TRBV15, the J call TRBJ2-5, with D possibly matching TRBD2 (5 bases). The J call may not be correct, given that the DNA end is closer to TRBJ2-7. Germline loops: CDR1 LNHNV, CDR2 YYDKDF (reference sequence). The CDR3 runs to 16 residues. The CDR3 spells CATSRVGAADSYEQYF. CDR3 DNA: TGTGCCACCAGCAGAGTGGGAGCGGCTGATTCCTACGAGCAGTACTTC.

This chain joins TRBV7-9 and TRBJ2-5; 7 bases line up with TRBD2. The V gene's germline CDR1 is SEHNR and CDR2 FQNEAQ (reference sequence). Losses at the gene ends were 0 bases for V and 5 bases for J; bases not matched to a gene: 12. This CDR3 has 17 amino acids. Here the CDR3 DNA reads TGTGCCAGCAGCTTAGCACTAGCGAGACAAAAGGGGGAGACCCAGTACTTC. Translating it yields CASSLALARQKGETQYF.

Notes on this clone: The junction shows a germline mismatch at one end, possibly a read error. The chain links TRBV7-7 to TRBJ2-1; 10 bases agree with TRBD2. Germline assignment: CDR1 SSHAT and CDR2 FNYEAQ (reference sequence). The length of the CDR3 is 16 residues. CDR3 sequence reads: CASSSGSGRAGNEQFF. The CDR3 DNA follows: TGTGCTAGCAGCTCCGGAAGCGGGAGGGCCGGGAATGAGCAGTTCTTC.

This rearrangement joins TRBV6-6 to TRBJ2-7; 7 nucleotides match TRBD1. This CDR3 has 13 residues. Germline V lookup: CDR1 MNHNY, CDR2 SVGAGI (reference sequence). Trimming removed 6 bases from V and 3 bases from J; junction bases left unmatched: 5. The DNA for the CDR3 is TGTGCCAGCAGGTCGGGACAGTACTACGAGCAGTACTTC. Its protein product is CASRSGQYYEQYF.

The table lists this clone with a count of one. The genes are TRBV25-1 and TRBJ2-7; the D is unclear. Trimming removed 7 bases at V and 4 bases at J, with 14 bases between. The CDR3 is 13 residues long. Germline V gene data show CDR1 as MGHDK and CDR2 as SYGVNS. The CDR3 coding sequence is TGTGCCAGCACCAACAAAATAGCTTACGAGCAGTACTTC. Translated, it gives CASTNKIAYEQYF.

The gene calls are TRBV2 and TRBJ1-5, with 11 positions matching TRBD1. CDR1 SNHLY and CDR2 FYNNEI come from the germline V gene. The V and J ends lost 7 bases and 6 bases, in that order; junction bases with no gene match: 11. The CDR3 consists of 16 residues. The DNA of the CDR3 is TGTGCCAGCAAAGGACAGGGGGCAACTGGGAGTCAGCCCCAGCATTTT. Encoded protein: CASKGQGATGSQPQHF.

For the CDR3, the DNA is TGTGCCAGCAGCGAAACGGGACGAAACACTGAAGCTTTCTTT. Translating it yields CASSETGRNTEAFF. The rearrangement links TRBV11-2 to TRBJ1-1; a possible D gene is TRBD1 (5 bases). Germline V gene data show CDR1 as SGHAT and CDR2 as FQNNGV. V dropped 5 bases and J dropped 2 bases, with 12 bases sitting between them. The CDR3 consists of 14 residues.

The rearrangement uses TRBV30 and TRBJ2-7; no firm D call. Germline V gene sequence: CDR1 GTSNPN, CDR2 SVGIG (reference sequence). Deletions cut 5 bases from V and 6 bases from J, with 14 bases between. The CDR3 runs 12 residues. CDR3 DNA sequence: TGTGCCTGGGCGGCGAACGTTGGCGAGCAGTACTTC. Protein sequence: CAWAANVGEQYF.

This sequence joins TRBV5-6 and TRBJ1-5; tentative D call: TRBD1 (5 bases). This CDR3 has 15 residues. Trimming took 4 bases from V and 5 from J, leaving 16 bases between them. Germline-derived CDR1 and CDR2 are SGHDT and YYEEEE. The CDR3 bases are TGTGCCAGCAGCCCGAAGGGACCCCCGCATCAGCCCCAGCATTTT. Amino acids: CASSPKGPPHQPQHF.

The gene calls are TRBV10-2 and TRBJ2-7, with TRBD1 matching 7 bases. V shed 10 bases, J shed 4 bases, and the junction held 4 bases outside the gene matches. Germline assignment: CDR1 WSHSY and CDR2 SAAADI. CDR3 length: 11 amino acids. Here the CDR3 reads CATGTVYEQYF. CDR3 bases: TGCGCCACCGGGACAGTATACGAGCAGTACTTC.

The CDR3 DNA follows: TGTGCCAGCAGCTTAGTGGTTATGGATGTAGATACGCAGTATTTT. This encodes CASSLVVMDVDTQYF. The chain carries TRBV11-2 and TRBJ2-3, with no clear D. The CDR3 is 15 amino acids. Trimming left V 1 base short and J 5 bases short, with 13 bases between. CDR1 and CDR2 (germline): SGHAT, FQNNGV.